This entry concerns a single T cell receptor beta chain. The TCR beta library used iRepertoire HTBI primers with Arm-PCR amplification of CDR3. MiXCR was run by TCRdb on the multiplex PCR reads, yielding one entry per CDR3 protein. Of some 490,000 distinct CDR3 sequences listed, approximately 12% were seen once; the top ten hold about 8.3%. These data are taken from a study of regulatory T cells in long-lasting Graves disease. Sample time point: newly diagnosed GD, antithyroid drugs for less than 3 months. Following extraction of RNA from PBMCs, that RNA was used to make the TCR library. Graves' disease diagnosis was established per American Thyroid Association guidelines. Germline V CDR1 and CDR2: SGHTA, FQGTGA. V gave up 2 bases and J gave up 1 base, with 11 bases separating them. CDR3 length equals 15 residues. This same sample was also part of a study on T cells in Graves' hyperthyroidism and ophthalmopathy.

V is TRBV7-3 and J is TRBJ1-1; D is undetermined. The specimen comprised peripheral blood mononuclear cells (PBMCs), sampled at new diagnosis, from a patient treated with antithyroid drugs. This TCR was sampled from a woman in her thirties with Graves disease. As DNA, the CDR3 is TGTGCCAGCAGCTTATCTGGGCATCCGAACACTGAAGCTTTCTTT. This encodes CASSLSGHPNTEAFF.